This T cell receptor (beta chain) stems from a study of circulating CD8 cells and anti-PD-1 response in melanoma. The V gene lost 1 base and the J gene lost 5 bases, with 14 bases spanning the gap. Germline V gene lookup returns CDR1 DFQATT and CDR2 SNEGSKA (reference sequence). The CDR3 runs to 15 residues. Whole-study results and caveats: Some patients were treatment-naive; others were previously treated. A small cohort with few responders supplied the baseline and M1 comparisons. Subset repertoires were largely private at M1, with under 7% shared.

By share of the sample, this clonotype is medium-sized. Its antigen is unknown. Using about 15 ng of total RNA, TCR libraries were made with the QIAseq Immune Repertoire TCR panel. A single record per CDR3 protein comes from TCRdb applying MiXCR to the reads. Among approximately 540 distinct CDR3 sequences, around 8.7% were seen once, and the ten largest hold approximately 40%. Live CD3+CD8+TCRalphabeta+ cells were sorted into four subsets by PD-1 and/or TIGIT. The sequenced sample was CD8+ T cells from PBMCs, obtained at baseline or after one month of anti-PD-1 therapy (not recorded which). This TCR came from a human donor with melanoma. The chain combines TRBV20-1 with TRBJ2-2, with D possibly matching TRBD2 (5 bases). The DNA of the CDR3 is TGCAGTGCTAGAGGACGAACTAGAGGAACCGGGGAGCTGTTTTTT. Translation: CSARGRTRGTGELFF.